Each of the 28 T cell receptor beta chains below was sequenced from the same sample in a study of cytomegalovirus exposure and HLA in healthy donors. The study ran its PCR with 60 Vbeta and 13 Jbeta primers. Repertoires were generated with immunoSEQ multiplex PCR, while TCRdb's copy carries only in-frame clones and drops some. The sample holds 150,000 to 200,000 clones; approximately 80% are singletons and the top ten take about 1.4%. Sequenced material: PBMCs. The receptors were gathered from a woman aged 18 to 35 in good health and CMV-seronegative.

CDR3 sequence reads: CASSQYSGTGRTSPLHF. Written as DNA, the CDR3 is TGCGCCAGCAGCCAATACTCGGGGACAGGGCGTACTTCACCCCTCCACTTT. V gene TRBV4-1 combines with J gene TRBJ1-6, with 9 nucleotides matching TRBD1. Germline CDR1 and CDR2: MGHRA and YSYEKL. Trimming cost V 2 bases and J 9 bases; bases outside gene matches: 11. The CDR3 length is 17 residues.

The chain combines TRBV11-2 with TRBJ1-2; no clear D gene. The CDR3 runs to 14 residues. The germline V gene has CDR1 SGHAT and CDR2 FQNNGV. V was clipped by 0 bases and J by 4 bases, with 9 bases between them. CDR3 amino acids: CASSLDLASYGYTF. As DNA, the CDR3 is TGTGCCAGCAGCTTAGACCTTGCGAGCTATGGCTACACCTTC.

The CDR3 reads CASSQGLAGGLGNGELFF. Written as DNA, the CDR3 is TGTGCCAGCAGCCAGGGACTAGCGGGGGGGCTGGGTAACGGGGAGCTGTTTTTT. The chain employs TRBV7-8 and TRBJ2-2; 16 bases are shared with TRBD2. Trimming at V came to 5 bases and at J to 7 bases, leaving 10 bases not matched to a gene. Germline V gene lookup returns CDR1 SGHVS and CDR2 FQNEAQ. This CDR3 has 18 residues.

The rearrangement uses TRBV6-5 and TRBJ1-2; 8 positions match TRBD1. CDR1 and CDR2 from the germline V gene are MNHEY and SVGAGI. Trimming at V came to 5 bases and at J to 2 bases, leaving 4 bases not matched to a gene. The CDR3 has 14 amino acids. The CDR3 region is CASSRQGMNYGYTF. CDR3 nucleotide sequence: TGTGCCAGCAGTCGACAGGGGATGAACTATGGCTACACCTTC.

This chain connects TRBV5-4 to TRBJ1-4, with D possibly matching TRBD1 (5 bases). Germline V lookup: CDR1 SGHNT, CDR2 YYREEE (reference sequence). This CDR3 is built from 14 residues. With 0 bases removed from V and 7 bases from J, the gap between germline ends came to 10 bases. CDR3 sequence: CASSLDQGAEKLFF. DNA of the CDR3: TGTGCCAGCAGCTTGGATCAGGGCGCTGAAAAACTGTTTTTT.

The V and J genes are TRBV5-1 and TRBJ1-1; 8 bases agree with TRBD1. There are 14 residues in the CDR3. Looked up from germline, CDR1 is SGHRS and CDR2 is YFSETQ. The ends lost 7 bases at V and 4 bases at J; junction bases unmatched: 9. CDR3 residues: CASHISGGVTEAFF. DNA for the CDR3: TGCGCCAGCCACATTTCAGGGGGCGTCACTGAAGCTTTCTTT.

This rearrangement joins TRBV28 to TRBJ2-3, with TRBD1 matching 9 bases. Looked up from germline, CDR1 is MDHEN and CDR2 is SYDVKM. The CDR3 runs to 15 residues. V dropped 4 bases and J dropped 3; count of bases not matched to a gene: 5. CDR3 region: CASSSYRGRTDTQYF. For the CDR3, the DNA is TGTGCCAGCAGTTCGTACAGGGGGCGGACAGATACGCAGTATTTT.

The chain has TRBV5-1 and TRBJ1-2; 9 bases align to TRBD1. V shed 4 bases and J 8 bases; nucleotides not matched to a gene: 6. This CDR3 has 13 amino acids. Germline CDR1 and CDR2: SGHRS and YFSETQ. The CDR3 region has the DNA TGCGCCAGCAGCGGCACAGGGGGCGACGGCTACACCTTC. Amino acid sequence: CASSGTGGDGYTF.

This rearrangement joins TRBV11-2 to TRBJ1-1; 8 positions match TRBD1. Germline assignment: CDR1 SGHAT and CDR2 FQNNGV. J was trimmed by 7 bases and V by 4 bases; bases with no gene match: 5. The CDR3 runs to 13 residues. The CDR3 DNA is TGTGCCAGCAGCTCGTTAGACAGGGGTGAAGCTTTCTTT. This translates into CASSSLDRGEAFF.

This clone was seen only a few times. This chain joins TRBV19 and TRBJ1-3, with 8 positions matching TRBD1. Germline CDR1 is LNHDA and CDR2 is SQIVND (reference sequence). There are 17 residues in the CDR3. Losses at the gene ends were 4 bases for V and 0 bases for J; bases not matched to a gene: 8. CDR3 sequence: CASSTGTGLNSGNTIYF. CDR3 nucleotides: TGTGCCAGTAGTACTGGGACAGGACTCAACTCTGGAAACACCATATATTTT.

This clone has a single count. V and J are TRBV9 and TRBJ2-7, with D tentatively TRBD1 (5 bases). This CDR3 contains 17 residues. In germline, CDR1 is SGDLS, CDR2 YYNGEE. V shed 0 bases and J shed 2 bases, with 18 bases lying between them. CDR3 loop: CASSVVGLAGLTYEQYF. The CDR3 bases are TGTGCCAGCAGCGTAGTTGGGCTGGCAGGGCTAACCTACGAGCAGTACTTC.

The rearrangement links TRBV7-9 to TRBJ1-1; D might be TRBD1 (6 bases). The V gene lost 3 bases and the J gene lost 7 bases, with 15 bases spanning the gap. CDR3 length equals 14 residues. CDR1 is SEHNR and CDR2 is FQNEAQ in the germline V gene (reference sequence). DNA for the CDR3: TGTGCCAGCAGCTTCGGGGCAGGGGTGTATGAAGCTTTCTTT. Protein sequence: CASSFGAGVYEAFF.

The V call is TRBV7-6, the J call TRBJ2-1, with 7 bases matching TRBD2. The V gene's germline CDR1 is SGHVS and CDR2 FNYEAQ. Trimming at V came to 5 bases and at J to 0 bases, leaving 7 bases not matched to a gene. CDR3 length: 16 amino acids. The CDR3 loop is CASSPLGGGSYNEQFF. CDR3 DNA sequence: TGTGCCAGCAGCCCCTTGGGCGGGGGCTCCTACAATGAGCAGTTCTTC.

The V and J genes are TRBV6-4 and TRBJ2-2; 8 positions match TRBD1. Germline trimming cut 4 bases from V and 4 bases from J; bases unmatched to any gene: 2. This CDR3 has 14 amino acids. Germline CDR1 and CDR2: MRHNA and SNTAGT. The CDR3 DNA is TGTGCCAGCAGTGGGACAGGGAGCACCGGGGAGCTGTTTTTT. This codes for CASSGTGSTGELFF.

The chain employs TRBV10-1 and TRBJ2-2; 7 positions agree with TRBD1. The CDR3 loop spans 13 amino acids. Germline CDR1 reads WNHNN; CDR2 reads SYGVQD (reference sequence). V shed 6 bases and J 4 bases; nucleotides not matched to a gene: 2. CDR3 DNA sequence: TGCGCCAGCAGCAGGGGGATCACCGGGGAGCTGTTTTTT. It codes for CASSRGITGELFF.

In nucleotides, the CDR3 is TGTGCCAGCAGTGAATTCGGGCAGTTCTTC. This encodes CASSEFGQFF. The rearrangement joins TRBV2 to TRBJ2-1, with D uncertain. Germline V lookup: CDR1 SNHLY, CDR2 FYNNEI. This CDR3 comprises 10 residues. Trimming left V 2 bases short and J 12 bases short, with 5 bases between.

This clone is a singleton in its sample. The chain links TRBV5-6 to TRBJ2-5; TRBD1 is a possible D gene (6 bases). With 2 bases removed from V and 5 bases from J, the gap between germline ends came to 13 bases. Germline V gene lookup returns CDR1 SGHDT and CDR2 YYEEEE. This CDR3 region has 14 residues. The CDR3 spells CASSLQGQTETQYF. The CDR3 bases are TGTGCCAGCAGCTTACAGGGCCAGACCGAGACCCAGTACTTC.

The chain couples TRBV11-2 to TRBJ2-1, with D perhaps matching TRBD1 (6 bases). Germline CDR1 is SGHAT and CDR2 is FQNNGV. With 11 bases removed from V and 8 bases from J, the gap between germline ends came to 22 bases. This CDR3 contains 14 residues. CDR3 in DNA: TGTGCCTCTATAACGAGGGGTCACAGGGATGAGCAGTTCTTC. It translates to CASITRGHRDEQFF.

The genes are TRBV6-5 and TRBJ2-7, with 12 bases fitting TRBD1. With V trimmed by 6 bases and J by 4 bases, 4 bases remained unmatched. Germline V lookup: CDR1 MNHEY, CDR2 SVGAGI. The CDR3 runs 14 residues. In nucleotides, the CDR3 is TGTGCCAGCAGGCTGGGACAGGGGGCTTACGAGCAGTACTTC. Translation: CASRLGQGAYEQYF.

The rearrangement links TRBV30 to TRBJ2-7; a possible D gene is TRBD1 (6 bases). The length of the CDR3 is 15 residues. Germline values: CDR1 GTSNPN, CDR2 SVGIG (reference sequence). Trimming removed 0 bases at V and 2 bases at J, with 14 bases between. The DNA of the CDR3 is TGTGCCTGGAGTGTACCTGGCAGGGGAACCTACGAGCAGTACTTC. Translated, it gives CAWSVPGRGTYEQYF.

The chain couples TRBV13 to TRBJ2-5; TRBD2 might be the D (6 bases). The J call could be wrong; TRBJ2-7 is a better fit for the DNA end. This CDR3 comprises 14 residues. Germline values: CDR1 PRHDT, CDR2 FYEKMQ (reference sequence). CDR3 residues: CASSPGLQTYEQYF. The CDR3 bases are TGTGCCAGCAGCCCGGGACTGCAGACCTACGAGCAGTACTTC.

This chain uses TRBV7-6 with TRBJ2-7; a weak D match, TRBD2 (5 bases). Germline V gene lookup returns CDR1 SGHVS and CDR2 FNYEAQ. V was shortened by 5 bases and J by 6 bases, with 8 bases between the two germline ends. The CDR3 contains 11 residues. As DNA, the CDR3 is TGTGCCAGCAGCGCCGGACTCGAGCAGTACTTC. It yields the protein CASSAGLEQYF.

The genes are TRBV28 and TRBJ2-7, with 9 positions matching TRBD1. The CDR3 is 14 amino acids. Looked up from germline, CDR1 is MDHEN and CDR2 is SYDVKM. The J segment lost 0 bases and the V segment lost 7 bases, leaving 4 bases of the junction unmatched. The CDR3 region is CASTGTGSSYEQYF. The CDR3 nucleotides read TGTGCCAGCACGGGGACAGGGAGCTCCTACGAGCAGTACTTC.

The chain is built from TRBV28 and TRBJ1-2, with 9 bases that match TRBD1. Germline CDR1 is MDHEN and CDR2 is SYDVKM. The CDR3 totals 15 residues. The V gene end was trimmed by 2 bases and the J gene end by 4 bases; junction bases not matched to a gene: 5. This CDR3 is CASSLEYRGLYGYTF. CDR3 nucleotide sequence: TGTGCCAGCAGTTTAGAGTACAGGGGGCTCTATGGCTACACCTTC.

The V and J genes are TRBV5-3 and TRBJ1-5, with 8 bases that match TRBD1. TRBV5-3 is identified as an open reading frame with a role that is uncertain. The ends lost 6 bases at V and 7 bases at J; junction bases unmatched: 21. This CDR3 has 18 amino acids. Written as DNA, the CDR3 is TGTGCCAGAACGAGGTCGGGGCAGACAGGGGAAGATGGGCAGCCCCAGCATTTT. This codes for CARTRSGQTGEDGQPQHF.

The DNA of the CDR3 is TGTGCCAGCACCCAGCTGGAGGGTAGCGCAGATACGCAGTATTTT. This sequence encodes CASTQLEGSADTQYF. V gene TRBV6-5 combines with J gene TRBJ2-3; maybe TRBD2 (6 bases). V was pared by 7 bases and J by 4 bases, with 18 bases between. CDR3 length: 15 residues. Germline-derived CDR1 and CDR2 are MNHEY and SVGAGI.

With respect to this clone: Other DNA sequences in the same sample also yield this CDR3. V and J are TRBV30 and TRBJ1-1; D possibly corresponds to TRBD1 (5 bases). Germline V gene lookup returns CDR1 GTSNPN and CDR2 SVGIG (reference sequence). V lost 2 bases and J lost 5, with 12 bases in between. This CDR3 is built from 13 residues. In DNA form, the CDR3 reads TGTGCCTGGAGTCCAATGGGGGGGACTGAAGCTTTCTTT. It translates to CAWSPMGGTEAFF.

The chain couples TRBV28 to TRBJ2-7, with TRBD1 matching 7 bases. Germline V gene data show CDR1 as MDHEN and CDR2 as SYDVKM. The CDR3 is 15 residues long. The V gene end was trimmed by 4 bases and the J gene end by 2 bases; junction bases not matched to a gene: 8. The CDR3 DNA is TGTGCCAGCAGTTGGCTCAGGGGGAGCACCTACGAGCAGTACTTC. Translated, it gives CASSWLRGSTYEQYF.